This TCR beta chain was captured by sequencing in a study of blood T cell repertoires in COVID-19 (dated by TCRdb to 2018 to 2020). Regarding the study in general: Samples covering the acute and convalescent phases of COVID-19 were provided by collaborators in the United States, Italy and Spain. The prospective study material was composed of cDNA or gDNA derived from T cells, B-cell-depleted T cells, or PBMCs. A de-identified subject ID, COVID-19 status, age in years and sex were almost always included in the sample metadata. Subjects who had been exposed to COVID-19, were actively infected with it, or had recovered from it provided the deeply sampled blood TCRbeta repertoires that made up the dataset. The repertoires were made available in a free public database intended to serve as a resource for research on the immune response to SARS-CoV-2. The samples were drawn from the first 160 participants of the ongoing ImmuneRACE study and from over a thousand subjects provided by 6 global collaborators. Where available, HLA class I and class II types were obtained from metadata supplied by the sample provider rather than from assay-based typing. Overall results and qualifications from the work: Clinical and demographic metadata were provided uncurated, with the amount varying by source and participant.

Each collaborating institution followed its own protocols to collect whole blood in K2EDTA tubes. For TCRbeta analysis, collaborators shipped samples as frozen whole blood, isolated PBMCs, or DNA extracted from either of those sample types. The immunoSEQ Assay, a bias-controlled multiplex PCR, was used to amplify TCRbeta CDR3 regions from genomic DNA. The source study handled its data this way. The number of nucleated cells in each sample was estimated by amplification of reference gene primers within the assay. To quantify the absolute abundance of each unique TCRbeta CDR3 rearrangement, sequence reads were collapsed and filtered. For each sample, productive Simpson clonality was calculated by taking the square root of Simpson's diversity index across productive rearrangements. Not all clones reach the TCRdb copy of this immuneACCESS table, which keeps in-frame sequences only. Checked studies attribute under half of the gap to unresolved V genes and leave the rest unexplained. The D gene and trimming were derived from the DNA, and the V and J assignments and clone size from that table. The sample profile shows approximately 60,000 clones; about 75% of them were found once. Clones ranked in the top ten supply over 20% of the sample.

Between the V and J ends, shortened by 0 bases and 4 bases respectively, the junction contains 13 bases. The germline V gene gives CDR1 as SGHRS and CDR2 as YFSETQ. Including the terminal cysteine and phenylalanine, the CDR3 comprises 15 residues. Here the CDR3 DNA is all that survives: 45 bases in frame from base 1. This clone was detected a few times. Its antigen is unknown. Base qualities are not at hand, and no much larger clone is one base apart. Sequencing was done on a sample of peripheral blood. The chain employs TRBV5-1 and TRBJ1-1; there is no confident call for the D gene. The clonotype originates from a man aged 50-59 years with active or convalescent COVID-19. The nucleotide sequence is TGCGCCAGCAGCTTGGCCGTGGTTTCGAGCACTGAAGCTTTCTTT. The encoded protein is CASSLAVVSSTEAFF.